This T cell receptor beta chain came from a study of graft-versus-host responses after intestinal transplantation (dated by TCRdb to the early 2020s). About the full investigation: Recipients received multivisceral, liver-intestinal, or isolated intestinal transplants. Bulk TCR-beta CDR3 sequencing was used to track graft-versus-host and host-versus-graft alloreactive T cell clones in the graft, circulation and bone marrow after intestinal transplantation. Donor T cell macrochimerism was defined as a peak of at least 4% donor T cells among recipient peripheral blood mononuclear cells. To identify alloreactive clones, pre-transplant mixed lymphocyte reaction products were sequenced and then compared with unstimulated pre-transplant donor and recipient T cells. Rather than being sequenced by the commercial service, samples from a few later patients were sequenced in-house on an Illumina MiSeq and processed with MiXCR. A cohort of about two dozen intestinal transplant recipients, including one retransplant, was enrolled, and a few patients lacking pretransplant specimens were excluded. Every recipient was given anti-thymocyte globulin induction, then maintenance tacrolimus and steroids for roughly 3 years. Points the paper makes about the study in general: Patients with donor T cell macrochimerism had high GvH to HvG T cell clonal ratios in their allografts. Conclusions were limited by the relatively low number and heterogeneity of intestinal transplant patients. Early after transplant, peak levels of circulating GvH clones were found to be associated with declines in HvG clones. GvH clones were found in recipient bone marrow, and some of the GvH clones appeared earlier in ileal mucosa or blood, which is consistent with an intestinal mucosal origin.

Of note for this clone: This clone's antigen is unknown. Per-base quality was not reported, and no clone a single base away is much larger than it.

The library was made by the immunoSEQ multiplex PCR assay. For most patients, genomic DNA was isolated with the Qiagen DNeasy Blood and Tissue Kit and sent frozen to Adaptive Biotechnologies for TCR sequencing. Adaptive Biotechnologies carried out high-throughput TCR-beta CDR3 sequencing of genomic DNA for most patients. The paper's processing steps were these. TCR sequencing data for more than 15 patients were retrieved from Adaptive's ImmunoSEQ software; a few other patients were processed with MiXCR and VDJtools. To correct CD4 versus CD8 sorting errors, any sequence found in both subsets at a frequency ratio below 5:1 was removed. CDR3 nucleotide sequences shared between donor and recipient were removed because the origin of such sequences could not be assigned. At least 2-fold expansion over unstimulated cells and a minimum CFSE-low frequency of 0.002% (template counts) or 0.001% (read counts) were required for clones to be classified as alloreactive. A clone was considered mappable if detected in the sequenced pre-transplant spleen, lymph node, or MLR CFSE-low populations of the donor or recipient. Cumulative frequency of alloreactive clones was calculated as a percentage of all sequences weighted by copy number. Imported from immuneACCESS, the table was reduced by TCRdb to in-frame sequences with V and J called. These copies leave out some clones; in studies compared against another copy, an unresolved V gene accounts for under half, and the cause of the remainder is not known. V, J and clone size are those of that table, while D and trimming were read from the DNA. The sample profile shows about 90,000 clones; 80% to 95% of them were found once. About 0.3% of the sample is in the top ten clones.

The junction shows trimming of 5 bases on V and 0 bases on J, and the gene matches do not reach 10 bases of it. Including the terminal cysteine and phenylalanine, the CDR3 comprises 17 residues. Only the CDR3 part of the read is kept: 51 bases, read in frame from the first base. Based on the germline V gene (reference sequence), the CDR1 and CDR2 sequences are MNHEY and SMNVEV. What the time point label conveys for this sample: cells obtained before transplantation from donor or recipient. CD3+CD4+ and CD3+CD8+ populations were FACS-sorted from unstimulated pre-transplant donor and recipient cells taken from spleen or lymph nodes.

Here the chain combines TRBV27 and TRBJ1-3, and 7 bases in between align with TRBD1. This TCR derives from a human donor who received an intestinal transplant. Sample: unstimulated CD4+ T cells sorted from spleen or lymph node cells, taken before intestinal transplant. Here the CDR3 is given as CASSATGTAYSGNTIYF. The nucleotide sequence is TGTGCCAGCAGTGCGACCGGGACAGCCTACTCTGGAAACACCATATATTTT.